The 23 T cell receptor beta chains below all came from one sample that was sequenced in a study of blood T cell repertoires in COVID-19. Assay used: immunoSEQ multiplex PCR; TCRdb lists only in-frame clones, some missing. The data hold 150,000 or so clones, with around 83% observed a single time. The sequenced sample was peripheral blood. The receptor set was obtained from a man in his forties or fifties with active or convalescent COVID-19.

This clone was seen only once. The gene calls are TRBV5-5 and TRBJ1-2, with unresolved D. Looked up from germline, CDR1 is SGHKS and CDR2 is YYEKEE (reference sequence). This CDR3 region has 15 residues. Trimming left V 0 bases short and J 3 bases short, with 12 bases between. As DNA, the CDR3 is TGTGCCAGCAGCTTGGGAGGGTCGGGCGACTATGGCTACACCTTC. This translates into CASSLGGSGDYGYTF. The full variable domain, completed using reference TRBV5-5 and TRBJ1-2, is DAGVTQSPTHLIKTRGQQVTLRCSPISGHKSVSWYQQVLGQGPQFIFQYYEKEERGRGNFPDRFSARQFPNYSSELNVNALLLGDSALYLCASSLGGSGDYGYTFGSGTRLTVV.

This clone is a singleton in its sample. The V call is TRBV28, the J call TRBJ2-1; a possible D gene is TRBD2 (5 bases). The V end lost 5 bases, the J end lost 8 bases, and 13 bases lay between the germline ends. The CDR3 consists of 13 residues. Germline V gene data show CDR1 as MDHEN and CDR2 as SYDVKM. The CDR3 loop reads CASSGLSLDEQFF. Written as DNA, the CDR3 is TGTGCCAGCAGTGGACTCTCTCTTGATGAGCAGTTCTTC.

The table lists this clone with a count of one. The CDR3, as DNA: TGTGCCAGCAGTGGACTGGGCCCAGGTCGAGATACGCAGTATTTT. This codes for CASSGLGPGRDTQYF. J is TRBJ2-3 and V is TRBV6-2 or TRBV6-3; tentative D call: TRBD2 (5 bases). This CDR3 has 15 amino acids. V lost 5 bases and J lost 5, with 17 bases in between. Germline V gene lookup returns CDR1 MNHEY and CDR2 SVGEGT.

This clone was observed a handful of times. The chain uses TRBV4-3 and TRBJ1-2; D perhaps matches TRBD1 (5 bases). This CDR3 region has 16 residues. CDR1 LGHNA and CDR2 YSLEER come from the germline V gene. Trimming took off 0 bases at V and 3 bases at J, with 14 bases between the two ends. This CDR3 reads CASSQDHTRGDYGYTF. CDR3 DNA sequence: TGCGCCAGCAGCCAAGACCACACCCGGGGGGACTATGGCTACACCTTC.

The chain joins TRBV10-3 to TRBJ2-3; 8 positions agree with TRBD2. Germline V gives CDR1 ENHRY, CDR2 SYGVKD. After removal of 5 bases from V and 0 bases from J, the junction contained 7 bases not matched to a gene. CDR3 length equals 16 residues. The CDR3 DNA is TGTGCCATCAGTCGAGAGCGGGGGCCTAGCACAGATACGCAGTATTTT. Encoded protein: CAISRERGPSTDTQYF.

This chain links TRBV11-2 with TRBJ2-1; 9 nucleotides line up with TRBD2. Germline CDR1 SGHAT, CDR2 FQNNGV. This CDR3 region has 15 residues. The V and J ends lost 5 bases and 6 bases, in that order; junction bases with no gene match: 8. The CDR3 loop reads CASSPPGLAINEQFF. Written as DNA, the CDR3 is TGTGCCAGCAGCCCACCGGGACTAGCAATCAATGAGCAGTTCTTC.

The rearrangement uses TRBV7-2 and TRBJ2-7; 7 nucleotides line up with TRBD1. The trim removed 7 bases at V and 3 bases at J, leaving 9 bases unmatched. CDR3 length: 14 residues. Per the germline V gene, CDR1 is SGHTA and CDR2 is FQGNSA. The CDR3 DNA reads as TGTGCCAGCACCACCGACAGGGTAGGCTACGAGCAGTACTTC. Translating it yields CASTTDRVGYEQYF.

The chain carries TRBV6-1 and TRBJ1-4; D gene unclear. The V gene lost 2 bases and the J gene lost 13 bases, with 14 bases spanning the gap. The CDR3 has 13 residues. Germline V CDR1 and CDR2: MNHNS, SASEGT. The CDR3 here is CASSEWPSGGLFF. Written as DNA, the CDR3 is TGTGCCAGCAGTGAATGGCCTTCCGGAGGACTGTTTTTT.

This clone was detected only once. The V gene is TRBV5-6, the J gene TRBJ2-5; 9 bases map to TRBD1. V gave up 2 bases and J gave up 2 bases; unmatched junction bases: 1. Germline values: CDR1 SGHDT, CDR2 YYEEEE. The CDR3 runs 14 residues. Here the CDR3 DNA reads TGTGCCAGCAGCTTCGGACAGGGGCAAGAGACCCAGTACTTC. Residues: CASSFGQGQETQYF.

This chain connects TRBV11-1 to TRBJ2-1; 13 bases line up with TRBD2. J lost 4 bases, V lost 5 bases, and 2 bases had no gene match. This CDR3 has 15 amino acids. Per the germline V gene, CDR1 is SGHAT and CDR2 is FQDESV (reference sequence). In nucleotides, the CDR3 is TGTGCCAGCAGCATGACTAGCGGGAGGTACAATGAGCAGTTCTTC. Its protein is CASSMTSGRYNEQFF.

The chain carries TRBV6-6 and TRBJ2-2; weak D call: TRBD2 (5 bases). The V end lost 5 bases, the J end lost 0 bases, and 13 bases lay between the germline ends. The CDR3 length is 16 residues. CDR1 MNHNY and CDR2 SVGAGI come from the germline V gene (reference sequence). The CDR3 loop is CASSPLVATNTGELFF. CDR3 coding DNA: TGTGCCAGCAGTCCCTTGGTAGCGACGAACACCGGGGAGCTGTTTTTT.

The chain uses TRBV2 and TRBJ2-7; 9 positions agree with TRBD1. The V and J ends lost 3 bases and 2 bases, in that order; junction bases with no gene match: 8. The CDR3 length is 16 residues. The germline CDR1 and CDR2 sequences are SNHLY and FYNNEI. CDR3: CASSDPGGTGTYEQYF. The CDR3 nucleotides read TGTGCCAGCAGTGACCCTGGGGGGACAGGGACCTACGAGCAGTACTTC.

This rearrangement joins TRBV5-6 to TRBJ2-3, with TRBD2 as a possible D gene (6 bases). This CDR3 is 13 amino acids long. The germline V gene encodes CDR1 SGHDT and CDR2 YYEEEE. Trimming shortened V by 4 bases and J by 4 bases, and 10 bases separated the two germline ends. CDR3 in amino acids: CASSVRDSDTQYF. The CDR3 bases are TGTGCCAGCAGCGTGCGGGACTCAGATACGCAGTATTTT.

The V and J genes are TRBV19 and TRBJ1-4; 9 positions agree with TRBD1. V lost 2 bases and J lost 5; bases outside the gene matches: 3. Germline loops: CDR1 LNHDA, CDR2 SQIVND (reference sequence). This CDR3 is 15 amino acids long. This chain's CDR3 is CASSILGQGNEKLFF. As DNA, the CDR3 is TGTGCCAGTAGTATACTCGGACAGGGGAATGAAAAACTGTTTTTT. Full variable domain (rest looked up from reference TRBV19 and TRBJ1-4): DGGITQSPKYLFRKEGQNVTLSCEQNLNHDAMYWYRQDPGQGLRLIYYSQIVNDFQKGDIAEGYSVSREKKESFPLTVTSAQKNPTAFYLCASSILGQGNEKLFFGSGTQLSVL.

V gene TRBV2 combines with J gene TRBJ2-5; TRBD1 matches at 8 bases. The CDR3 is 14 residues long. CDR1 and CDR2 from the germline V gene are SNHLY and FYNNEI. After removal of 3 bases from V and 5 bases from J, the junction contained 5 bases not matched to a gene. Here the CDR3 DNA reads TGTGCCAGCAGTGATAGAAACAGGGGGGAGACCCAGTACTTC. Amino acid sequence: CASSDRNRGETQYF.

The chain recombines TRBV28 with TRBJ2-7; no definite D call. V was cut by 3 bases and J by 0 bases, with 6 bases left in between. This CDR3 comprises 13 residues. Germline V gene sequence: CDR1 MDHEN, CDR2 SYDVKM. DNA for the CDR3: TGTGCCAGCAGTTTCGTCAGCTCCTACGAGCAGTACTTC. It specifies CASSFVSSYEQYF. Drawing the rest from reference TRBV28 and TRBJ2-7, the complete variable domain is DVKVTQSSRYLVKRTGEKVFLECVQDMDHENMFWYRQDPGLGLRLIYFSYDVKMKEKGDIPEGYSVSREKKERFSLILESASTNQTSMYLCASSFVSSYEQYFGPGTRLTVT.

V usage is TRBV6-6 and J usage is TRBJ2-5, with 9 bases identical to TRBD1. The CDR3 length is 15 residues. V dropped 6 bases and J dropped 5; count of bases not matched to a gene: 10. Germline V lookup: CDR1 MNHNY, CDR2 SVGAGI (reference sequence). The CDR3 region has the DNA TGTGCCAGCAGCTCCGGGACAGGGATTGGGGAGACCCAGTACTTC. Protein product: CASSSGTGIGETQYF.

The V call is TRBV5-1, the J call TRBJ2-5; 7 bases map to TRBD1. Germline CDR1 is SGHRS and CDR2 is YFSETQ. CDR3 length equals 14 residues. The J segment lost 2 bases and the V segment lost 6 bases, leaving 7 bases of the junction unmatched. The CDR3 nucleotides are TGCGCCAGCACCCAGGGGGTGGTACAAGAGACCCAGTACTTC. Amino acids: CASTQGVVQETQYF. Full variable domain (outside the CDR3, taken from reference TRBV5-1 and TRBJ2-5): KAGVTQTPRYLIKTRGQQVTLSCSPISGHRSVSWYQQTPGQGLQFLFEYFSETQRNKGNFPGRFSGRQFSNSRSEMNVSTLELGDSALYLCASTQGVVQETQYFGPGTRLLVL.

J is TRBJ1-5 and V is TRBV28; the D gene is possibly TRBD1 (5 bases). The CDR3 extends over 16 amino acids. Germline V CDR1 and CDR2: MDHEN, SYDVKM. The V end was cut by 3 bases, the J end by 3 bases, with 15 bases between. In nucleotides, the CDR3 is TGTGCCAGCAGTTTTGAAACAGGCATCCTCAATCAGCCCCAGCATTTT. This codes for CASSFETGILNQPQHF.

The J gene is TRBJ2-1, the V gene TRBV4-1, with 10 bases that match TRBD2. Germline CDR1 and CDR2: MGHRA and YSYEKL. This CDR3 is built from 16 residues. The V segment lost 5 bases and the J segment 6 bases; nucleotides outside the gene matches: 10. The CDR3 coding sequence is TGCGCCAGCAGCACCGACGTGGTAGCGGGAGGCAATGAGCAGTTCTTC. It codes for CASSTDVVAGGNEQFF.

Here the CDR3 reads CASSTGGESNQPQHF. CDR3 nucleotide sequence: TGTGCCAGCTCAACGGGAGGTGAAAGCAATCAGCCCCAGCATTTT. The chain is built from TRBV18 and TRBJ1-5, with unresolved D. CDR1 is KGHSH, CDR2 LQKENI, per germline. The V end was cut by 5 bases, the J end by 1 base, with 12 bases between. This CDR3 has 15 amino acids.

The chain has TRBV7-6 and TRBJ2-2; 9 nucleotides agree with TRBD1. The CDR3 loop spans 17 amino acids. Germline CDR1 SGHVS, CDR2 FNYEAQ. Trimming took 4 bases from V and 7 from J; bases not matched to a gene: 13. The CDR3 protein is CASSSPGQGTNVGELFF. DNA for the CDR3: TGTGCCAGCAGCTCCCCGGGACAGGGAACCAACGTCGGGGAGCTGTTTTTT.

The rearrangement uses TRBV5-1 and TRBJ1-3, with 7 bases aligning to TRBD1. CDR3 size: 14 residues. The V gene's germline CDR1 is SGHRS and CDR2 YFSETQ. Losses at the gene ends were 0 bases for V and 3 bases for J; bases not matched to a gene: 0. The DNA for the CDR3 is TGCGCCAGCAGCTTGGACAGGGGTGGAAACACCATATATTTT. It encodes CASSLDRGGNTIYF. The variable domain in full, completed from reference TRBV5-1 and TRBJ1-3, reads KAGVTQTPRYLIKTRGQQVTLSCSPISGHRSVSWYQQTPGQGLQFLFEYFSETQRNKGNFPGRFSGRQFSNSRSEMNVSTLELGDSALYLCASSLDRGGNTIYFGEGSWLTVV.